This note documents a single T cell receptor (beta chain) sequence. This clonotype appeared many times. Its antigen is still unknown. Base qualities are not recorded, but no much larger clone differs from it by a single base. The data originate from a study of CD8 T cells in ankylosing spondylitis (dated by TCRdb to 2016 to 2017). Study-level background: T cell receptor beta repertoires were profiled in healthy donors and ankylosing spondylitis patients so that disease-linked TCR variants could be found. The full study cohort was made up of approximately 24 ankylosing spondylitis patients and 108 healthy donors. Peripheral blood was sampled, and synovial fluid was additionally collected from ankylosing spondylitis patients.

Broad study findings and their caveats: According to the report, matched synovial fluid samples from ankylosing spondylitis patients were significantly enriched for the disease-linked clones. The disease-linked clones showed a CD8+ phenotype and occurred at relatively low frequencies in peripheral blood. Some of the motif variants had been reported before in the synovial fluid and blood of reactive arthritis patients, a finding that suggests common disease-initiation mechanisms. A TCR beta motif made up of fewer than 10 highly homologous amino acid variants appeared to be characteristic of blood from ankylosing spondylitis patients.

Trimming takes 4 bases from V and 1 base from J, and the germline ends sit 14 bases apart. The CDR3, cysteine through phenylalanine, is 16 amino acids long. CDR3 DNA only is kept here, 48 bases in frame from base 1. The germline V gene (reference sequence) supplies CDR1 PRHDT and CDR2 FYEKMQ. Sequencing used an Illumina HiSeq 2500. Quantitative 5'-RACE with molecular barcodes was the method used to prepare the TCR beta libraries. The paper's data handling went like this. Disease-linked TCR variants were identified with a new computational method built on a probabilistic model of VDJ rearrangement. TCRdb redid the processing of the public reads, applying fastp at Q25 and MiXCR, and retained in-frame beta chains. Identical CDR3 proteins give one entry, which carries the most common genes and DNA. These V and J calls derive from TCRdb rather than the authors' analysis. This sample is represented by roughly 240,000 distinct CDR3 sequences; roughly 8.2% of them were singletons. The biggest ten clones account for around 4.9% of the sample.

The receptor chain draws on TRBV13 and TRBJ2-1; the D segment may tentatively be TRBD1 or TRBD2, each giving 6 matched bases. The origin of this receptor is a female donor with ankylosing spondylitis or in good health (not recorded which). Sequences were obtained from blood, either unsorted or a sorted T cell fraction (not recorded which). DNA sequence: TGTGCCAGCAGCTCCCGGGGGCCCCTATCCTACAATGAGCAGTTCTTC. Translated, it reads CASSSRGPLSYNEQFF.